Each of the 8 T cell receptor beta chains below was sequenced from the same sample in a study of blood T cell repertoires in COVID-19. Using immunoSEQ multiplex PCR, the repertoire was profiled, and TCRdb retains in-frame clones only, with some absent. The repertoire holds some 270,000 clones, with 89% as singletons. The source material was PBMCs or T cells enriched from blood (not recorded which). Receptor source: a woman aged 55-70 years who had recovered from COVID-19.

This chain links TRBV19 with TRBJ2-3; 9 nucleotides align to TRBD2. V was clipped by 6 bases and J by 1 base; unmatched bases: 2. CDR3 length: 14 amino acids. Germline CDR1 and CDR2: LNHDA and SQIVND (reference sequence). The CDR3 DNA reads TGTGCCAGTAGGGTAGCGGGGGGCACAGATACGCAGTATTTT. Translated, it gives CASRVAGGTDTQYF.

This sequence joins TRBV12-3 or TRBV12-4 and TRBJ2-5; 8 bases are shared with TRBD1. The CDR3 has 12 residues. V was pared by 7 bases and J by 5 bases, with 3 bases of the junction left unmatched. CDR3 nucleotide sequence: TGTGCCAGCAACACAGGGGGTGAGACCCAGTACTTC. Protein product: CASNTGGETQYF.

The chain recombines TRBV24-1 with TRBJ2-1; a possible D gene is TRBD1 (5 bases). V was trimmed by 1 base and J by 5 bases, leaving 8 bases between them. CDR3 size: 14 residues. Germline values: CDR1 KGHDR, CDR2 SFDVKD. The CDR3, as DNA: TGTGCCACCAGTGATTTCGCCAGGGACAATGAGCAGTTCTTC. Translated: CATSDFARDNEQFF.

The V gene is TRBV28, the J gene TRBJ2-7; weak D call: TRBD2 (5 bases). V dropped 4 bases and J dropped 1 base, with 17 bases sitting between them. Germline V lookup: CDR1 MDHEN, CDR2 SYDVKM. This CDR3 has 16 amino acids. This CDR3 is CASSSDSRERSYEQYF. The CDR3 DNA is TGTGCCAGCAGTTCGGACTCTAGGGAGCGGTCCTACGAGCAGTACTTC.

V gene TRBV2 combines with J gene TRBJ2-1; 7 bases align to TRBD2. CDR1 and CDR2 (germline): SNHLY, FYNNEI. The CDR3 loop spans 15 amino acids. V was pared by 8 bases and J by 1 base, with 8 bases of the junction left unmatched. The CDR3, as DNA: TGTGCCAGCTCCAAAAGCGGGGTTTCCTACAATGAGCAGTTCTTC. It is translated as CASSKSGVSYNEQFF.

V gene TRBV10-3 combines with J gene TRBJ1-2; TRBD1 aligns across 8 bases. V shed 7 bases and J 4 bases; nucleotides not matched to a gene: 8. Germline V gene data show CDR1 as ENHRY and CDR2 as SYGVKD. The CDR3 sequence is 14 residues long. CDR3 nucleotide sequence: TGTGCCATCAAGAGGGACAGGATCTTCTATGGCTACACCTTC. Translation gives CAIKRDRIFYGYTF.

The chain has TRBV28 and TRBJ1-5; possible D gene TRBD1, 6 bases. Germline V lookup: CDR1 MDHEN, CDR2 SYDVKM. V lost 11 bases, J lost 5 bases, and 13 bases lay in between. The CDR3 sequence is 12 residues long. CDR3 in amino acids: CAGGGVHQPQHF. CDR3 nucleotides: TGTGCCGGAGGGGGGGTTCATCAGCCCCAGCATTTT.

This clone was detected once. For the CDR3, the DNA is TGTGCCAGCAGCTTGCGGGGGAACTACTACGAGCAGTACTTC. Residues: CASSLRGNYYEQYF. This chain uses TRBV7-2 with TRBJ2-7; 7 bases are shared with TRBD2. This CDR3 has 14 amino acids. With V trimmed by 3 bases and J by 3 bases, 5 bases remained unmatched. Germline V gene data show CDR1 as SGHTA and CDR2 as FQGNSA.